This entry lists 23 T cell receptor beta chains sequenced from one sample in a study of CXCR3-negative and CXCR3-positive naive CD8 T cells. Study observations and caveats: Naive cells that were CXCR3-positive had more hydrophobic TRB CDR3s (compared with CXCR3-negative naive cells).

It was by 5' RACE with UMI labels that the TRB cDNA libraries were prepared. TCRdb reprocessed the 5' RACE reads, keeping one entry per CDR3 protein, no DNA. Its table lists about 140,000 distinct CDR3 sequences. These receptors have no identified antigens. The sequenced sample was naive CXCR3+ CD8+ T cells from blood. Subset reported: CD45RO-CCR7+CD27+CD95- naive CD8+ T cells expressing CXCR3 (TNR3+). These receptors all come from a human donor in good health. Some clones in this sample may be carry-over from other donors' samples.

The V gene is TRBV2, the J gene TRBJ2-7. The CDR3 contains 14 residues. The germline gives CDR1 SNHLY, CDR2 FYNNEI. The CDR3: CASSPSPGSYEQYF.

The chain recombines TRBV4-3 with TRBJ1-2. Germline lookup yields CDR1 LGHNA and CDR2 YSLEER. The CDR3 is made up of 15 amino acids. The CDR3 loop reads CASSQAFLMSGGYTF.

V is TRBV3-1 and J is TRBJ2-1; without DNA, the TCRdb call of TRBD2 cannot be checked. CDR1 and CDR2 from the germline V gene are LGHDT and YNNKEL (reference sequence). The CDR3 is 16 residues long. The CDR3 protein is CASSQAGGPGKDEQFF.

V gene TRBV7-2 combines with J gene TRBJ1-5; as DNA is missing, the TRBD1 call by TCRdb cannot be tested. The CDR3 consists of 19 residues. Germline CDR1 reads SGHTA; CDR2 reads FQGNSA. The CDR3 reads CASSLVLLTGGAGNQPQHF. Complete variable domain (other parts from reference TRBV7-2 and TRBJ1-5): GAGVSQSPSNKVTEKGKDVELRCDPISGHTALYWYRQSLGQGLEFLIYFQGNSAPDKSGLPSDRFSAERTGGSVSTLTIQRTQQEDSAVYLCASSLVLLTGGAGNQPQHFGDGTRLSIL.

This sequence joins TRBV7-9 and TRBJ1-3. The CDR3 is made up of 16 amino acids. Germline-derived CDR1 and CDR2 are SEHNR and FQNEAQ (reference sequence). CDR3 residues: CASSLEGREAGNTIYF. Supplemented by reference TRBV7-9 and TRBJ1-3, the full variable domain reads DTGVSQNPRHKITKRGQNVTFRCDPISEHNRLYWYRQTLGQGPEFLTYFQNEAQLEKSRLLSDRFSAERPKGSFSTLEIQRTEQGDSAMYLCASSLEGREAGNTIYFGEGSWLTVV.

The J gene is TRBJ2-3, the V gene TRBV7-9; TCRdb's D call, TRBD1, is unchecked because there is no DNA. Germline assignment: CDR1 SEHNR and CDR2 FQNEAQ (reference sequence). The CDR3 totals 16 residues. CDR3 region: CASSLVPSGSADTQYF.

The V and J genes are TRBV28 and TRBJ2-3; TCRdb's D call of TRBD2 is untestable without DNA. Germline V CDR1 and CDR2: MDHEN, SYDVKM. The CDR3 covers 14 residues. The CDR3 reads CASSPSTPTDTQYF.

V gene TRBV11-2 combines with J gene TRBJ2-7. The CDR3 length is 14 residues. Germline loops: CDR1 SGHAT, CDR2 FQNNGV. CDR3 in amino acids: CASSPDRGSYEQYF.

The chain uses TRBV7-2 and TRBJ2-7; TCRdb proposes TRBD1, but this gene call is untestable without DNA. CDR1 and CDR2 (germline): SGHTA, FQGNSA. The CDR3 runs 15 residues. The CDR3 protein is CASSLDPGQNYEQYF.

The chain joins TRBV12-3 or TRBV12-4 to TRBJ1-4; no DNA is available, so the TRBD1 call from TCRdb remains unchecked. The CDR3 covers 14 residues. The CDR3 here is CASTTTGAIEKLFF.

V is TRBV10-1 and J is TRBJ2-5; checking the TCRdb D call of TRBD2 is not possible without DNA. The CDR3 is made up of 18 amino acids. The germline gives CDR1 WNHNN, CDR2 SYGVQD (reference sequence). The CDR3 loop reads CASSESISLAGRGKTQYF.

This sequence joins TRBV27 and TRBJ2-1; as DNA is missing, the TRBD2 call by TCRdb cannot be tested. This CDR3 is 17 amino acids long. CDR1 is MNHEY and CDR2 is SMNVEV in the germline V gene (reference sequence). CDR3 amino acids: CASSLFIAGGSYNEQFF.

The chain carries TRBV28 and TRBJ1-1; TCRdb gives TRBD1 as the D gene, but with no DNA this cannot be confirmed. Germline V gene lookup returns CDR1 MDHEN and CDR2 SYDVKM. This CDR3 is 17 amino acids long. The CDR3 region is CASTGVQAVVGNTEAFF.

The chain carries TRBV7-9 and TRBJ2-2; without DNA, the TCRdb call of TRBD2 cannot be checked. CDR1 and CDR2 from the germline V gene are SEHNR and FQNEAQ (reference sequence). This CDR3 is built from 12 residues. The CDR3 here is CASRRGSGELFF.

The V and J genes are TRBV14 and TRBJ2-1; TCRdb's assignment of TRBD2 cannot be checked, as there is no DNA. Germline CDR1 SGHDN, CDR2 FVKESK. The CDR3 extends over 14 amino acids. The CDR3 here is CASSQLAVYNEQFF.

The V and J genes are TRBV7-9 and TRBJ2-4; as DNA is missing, the TRBD1 call by TCRdb cannot be tested. Germline lookup yields CDR1 SEHNR and CDR2 FQNEAQ (reference sequence). The CDR3 loop spans 13 amino acids. This CDR3 reads CASSSYRGNIQYF.

V and J are TRBV5-4 and TRBJ2-7; the D call of TRBD2 rests on TCRdb alone, since no DNA is present to check it. The CDR3 length is 14 residues. Germline CDR1 reads SGHNT; CDR2 reads YYREEE (reference sequence). The chain's CDR3 is CASSSTSGAYEQYF.

The chain employs TRBV5-4 and TRBJ1-1. CDR1 is SGHNT and CDR2 is YYREEE in the germline V gene (reference sequence). The CDR3 loop spans 12 amino acids. The CDR3 sequence: CASSNTDTEAFF.

The rearrangement uses TRBV11-2 and TRBJ1-3; TCRdb outputs TRBD1, but without DNA this stays unchecked. The V gene's germline CDR1 is SGHAT and CDR2 FQNNGV. CDR3 length: 14 residues. CDR3: CASSFPGPTDTIYF. Filled out from reference TRBV11-2 and TRBJ1-3, the complete variable domain reads EAGVAQSPRYKIIEKRQSVAFWCNPISGHATLYWYQQILGQGPKLLIQFQNNGVVDDSQLPKDRFSAERLKGVDSTLKIQPAKLEDSAVYLCASSFPGPTDTIYFGEGSWLTVV.

The CDR3 here is CASSYSAGETYEQYF. V gene TRBV6-5 combines with J gene TRBJ2-7; the TCRdb D gene call, TRBD2, has no DNA to confirm it. The CDR3 extends over 15 amino acids. Germline V gene sequence: CDR1 MNHEY, CDR2 SVGAGI.

This chain joins TRBV27 and TRBJ1-1; without DNA, the TCRdb call of TRBD1 cannot be checked. The CDR3 contains 15 residues. The germline V gene has CDR1 MNHEY and CDR2 SMNVEV (reference sequence). The CDR3 is CASSLSRDLNTEAFF.

V usage is TRBV6-2 or TRBV6-3 and J usage is TRBJ2-5; with no DNA, the TCRdb D assignment of TRBD1 cannot be verified. This CDR3 spans 11 amino acids. Per germline, CDR1 MNHEY and CDR2 SVGEGT. CDR3 loop: CASSWGETQYF.

The chain has TRBV7-3 and TRBJ1-1; TCRdb selects TRBD1, and the lack of DNA leaves this call unchecked. The CDR3 has 16 residues. Germline CDR1 and CDR2: SGHTA and FQGTGA. CDR3 in amino acids: CASSLWGQQGNTEAFF.